This is a list of T cell receptor beta chains from one sample in a study of a mutant IDH1 vaccine in newly diagnosed glioma. For these TCRs, the target antigens are not known. Method: immunoSEQ multiplex PCR; TCRdb's copy keeps in-frame clones and lacks some. The sample consists of tens of thousands of clones, 89% of them appearing once. The source material was PBMCs, sampled from a glioma patient whose treatment included an IDH1 peptide vaccine. The receptor source for this set is a man in his late teens or twenties with glioma. Each CDR3 is given with its conserved first and last residue. Each record gives: J gene, D gene, clone size, V gene, CDR3 protein, CDR3 DNA. The D gene is left open where the match is weak. For some rows the clone size is stated as once, few or many, or as a class when expanded; others skip it.

J: TRBJ2-5; D: NA; size: NA; V: TRBV30; CDR3: CAWSPTPWAQYF; DNA: TGTGCCTGGTCCCCGACTCCCTGGGCCCAGTACTTC
J: TRBJ2-7; D: TRBD1; size: NA; V: TRBV27; CDR3: CASRSGTGGYEQYF; DNA: TGTGCCAGCAGATCCGGGACAGGGGGCTACGAGCAGTACTTC
J: TRBJ2-2; D: NA; size: NA; V: TRBV7-2; CDR3: CASSLAGQPKGITGELFF; DNA: TGTGCCAGCAGCTTAGCTGGACAGCCAAAGGGCATCACCGGGGAGCTGTTTTTT
J: TRBJ2-2; D: NA; size: NA; V: TRBV30; CDR3: CAVRDWILGQNGELFF; DNA: TGTGCCGTGAGAGACTGGATACTGGGGCAAAACGGGGAGCTGTTTTTT
J: TRBJ1-1; D: NA; size: NA; V: TRBV18; CDR3: CASSLEEGRAFF; DNA: TGTGCCAGCTCACTAGAAGAGGGGAGAGCTTTCTTT
J: TRBJ1-2; D: NA; size: few; V: TRBV19; CDR3: CASKRGAVSVYGYTF; DNA: TGTGCCAGTAAGCGGGGGGCAGTTTCTGTCTATGGCTACACCTTC
J: TRBJ1-6; D: NA; size: once; V: TRBV30; CDR3: CAWSVLYSGGGSPLHF; DNA: TGTGCCTGGAGTGTACTTTACTCGGGGGGGGGTTCACCCCTCCACTTT
J: TRBJ2-2; D: NA; size: NA; V: TRBV9; CDR3: CASSDGISHGELFF; DNA: TGTGCCAGCAGCGATGGGATAAGTCACGGGGAGCTGTTTTTT
J: TRBJ1-2; D: TRBD1; size: once; V: TRBV4-3; CDR3: CASSHGQGGGYTF; DNA: TGCGCCAGCAGCCACGGACAGGGAGGCGGCTACACCTTC
J: TRBJ2-2; D: NA; size: once; V: TRBV10-3; CDR3: CAISASFKQQGTGELFF; DNA: TGTGCCATCAGTGCTTCGTTTAAACAGCAAGGCACCGGGGAGCTGTTTTTT
J: TRBJ1-5; D: TRBD1; size: NA; V: TRBV5-5; CDR3: CASSSVTGDQPQHF; DNA: TGTGCCAGCAGCTCAGTGACAGGGGATCAGCCCCAGCATTTT
J: TRBJ2-3; D: NA; size: NA; V: TRBV7-9; CDR3: CASSWDSPTDTQYF; DNA: TGTGCCAGCAGTTGGGACTCTCCCACAGATACGCAGTATTTT
J: TRBJ2-7; D: NA; size: NA; V: TRBV14; CDR3: CASSQGGASWQYF; DNA: TGTGCCAGCAGCCAAGGTGGAGCAAGCTGGCAGTACTTC
J: TRBJ1-3; D: NA; size: NA; V: TRBV6-6; CDR3: CASSLSGGTGNTIYF; DNA: TGTGCCAGCAGTTTGAGCGGGGGTACTGGAAACACCATATATTTT
J: TRBJ1-1; D: TRBD1; size: NA; V: TRBV6-1; CDR3: CASSSRQGLITEAFF; DNA: TGTGCCAGCAGCTCCCGACAGGGATTGATTACTGAAGCTTTCTTT
J: TRBJ1-2; D: TRBD1; size: NA; V: TRBV28; CDR3: CASSFLDRGSYGYTF; DNA: TGTGCCAGCAGTTTTCTGGACAGGGGTTCCTATGGCTACACCTTC
J: TRBJ2-7; D: TRBD2; size: NA; V: TRBV4-2; CDR3: CASSPFGTSSYEQYF; DNA: TGTGCCAGCAGCCCCTTTGGGACTAGCTCCTACGAGCAGTACTTC
J: TRBJ2-1; D: NA; size: NA; V: TRBV5-1; CDR3: CASSFGQGGHNEQFF; DNA: TGCGCCAGCAGCTTCGGGCAGGGGGGCCACAATGAGCAGTTCTTC